The source of this T cell receptor (gamma chain) is a study of γδ T cells in repeated Plasmodium falciparum infection. About the research overall: Samples were taken at baseline, before some infections, and 21 days after each.

Concerning this clone itself: The TCRdb protein comes from a much larger clone and disagrees with this DNA's translation at residue 3, likely due to a read error; the protein given here is derived from the DNA.

TCRdb reran clone calling via CATT on the multiplex PCR reads. The table lists 27,000 or so gamma-chain clones, approximately 1.4% of them singletons. This CDR3 spans 14 amino acids. Germline V gives CDR1 VTNTFY, CDR2 YDVSTARD (reference sequence). Flow sorting of PBMC yielded separate Vgamma9/Vdelta2+ and Vdelta2-negative gammadelta T cell populations for bulk repertoire analysis. Sequencing was done on a sample of gamma-delta T cells from blood. The chain combines TRGV3 with TRGJ1 or TRGJ2. Since TCRdb gives no J gene, matching the DNA to germline was used here to assign it. The sequence was obtained from a pool of human donors (malaria-infected and uninfected, not separated). In nucleotides, the CDR3 is TGTGCCCCCTGGGACAGCCTTTATTATTATAAGAAACTCTTT. Protein sequence: CAPWDSLYYYKKLF.